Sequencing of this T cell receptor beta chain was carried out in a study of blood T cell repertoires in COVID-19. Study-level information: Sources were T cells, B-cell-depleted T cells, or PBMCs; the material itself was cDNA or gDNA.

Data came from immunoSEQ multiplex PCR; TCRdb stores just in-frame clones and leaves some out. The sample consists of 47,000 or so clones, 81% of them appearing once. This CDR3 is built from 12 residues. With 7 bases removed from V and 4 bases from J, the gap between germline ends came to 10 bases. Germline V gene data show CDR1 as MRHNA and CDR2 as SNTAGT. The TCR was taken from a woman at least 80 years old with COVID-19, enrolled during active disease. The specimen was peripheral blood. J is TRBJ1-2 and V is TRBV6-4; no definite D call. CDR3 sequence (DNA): TGTGCCAGCACTAAGAGGATCTATGGCTACACCTTC. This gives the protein CASTKRIYGYTF.